The 9 T cell receptor beta chains below all came from one sample that was sequenced in a study of post-analysis software for immune sequencing data. Study-level findings and limits: There were about five TRBV segments more frequent in patients than controls, and TRBV5-6, TRBV5-1 and TRBV20-1 were among them.

No antigen is known for these receptors. The library was made from cDNA and included unique molecular identifiers. TCRdb passed the PCR reads through MiXCR, listing each CDR3 protein once. The profile covers roughly 410,000 distinct CDR3 sequences, with roughly 36% appearing a single time and around an eighth taken by the ten largest. Sequencing was carried out using blood. These receptors were collected from a girl between 5 and 17 years old with multiple sclerosis.

The J gene is TRBJ1-2, the V gene TRBV3-1; D may be TRBD1 (5 bases). The germline V gene encodes CDR1 LGHDT and CDR2 YNNKEL (reference sequence). V gave up 0 bases and J gave up 10 bases, with 18 bases separating them. The CDR3 totals 15 residues. DNA for the CDR3: TGTGCCAGCAGCCAAGAGCGTATCTCAGGGCGACACTACACCTTC. Its protein is CASSQERISGRHYTF.

V and J are TRBV9 and TRBJ2-5, with D possibly TRBD1 on 6 matching bases. The germline V and J ends were trimmed by 4 bases and 7 bases, with 14 bases remaining between them. The CDR3 covers 13 residues. CDR1 and CDR2 (germline): SGDLS, YYNGEE. CDR3 residues: CASSNTGKGTQYF. CDR3 bases: TGTGCCAGCAGCAACACAGGGAAGGGGACCCAGTACTTC.

This clonotype was detected a few times. At one of its ends the junction is not consistent with the germline gene, which may arise from a read error. This rearrangement joins TRBV7-9 to TRBJ2-1; D not certain. The germline V gene has CDR1 SEHNR and CDR2 FQNEAQ (reference sequence). The CDR3 extends over 15 amino acids. The CDR3 protein is CVSSSRTGTYNEQFF. The CDR3 DNA reads TGTGTCAGCAGCTCCCGGACGGGCACCTACAATGAGCAGTTCTTC.

This clonotype has just a few counts. This chain connects TRBV5-1 to TRBJ1-2; D not certain. The germline V gene encodes CDR1 SGHRS and CDR2 YFSETQ. The CDR3 has 16 amino acids. Trimming removed 2 bases from V and 5 bases from J, with 19 bases in between. Here the CDR3 reads CASSFLGRQEGYGYTF. The CDR3 DNA sequence: TGCGCCAGCAGCTTCCTAGGAAGGCAAGAAGGATATGGCTACACCTTC.

The gene calls are TRBV9 and TRBJ1-2, with TRBD1 matching over 7 bases. Germline V gives CDR1 SGDLS, CDR2 YYNGEE. The CDR3 sequence is 13 residues long. V gave up 1 base and J gave up 8 bases; unmatched junction bases: 5. The CDR3 sequence: CASSVRTGGGYTF. The CDR3 DNA is TGTGCCAGCAGCGTACGGACAGGAGGAGGCTACACCTTC.

This clonotype was seen a few times. The J gene is TRBJ2-7, the V gene TRBV12-3 or TRBV12-4; 8 bases map to TRBD2. CDR3 length: 13 residues. The V segment lost 8 bases and the J segment 0 bases; nucleotides outside the gene matches: 3. The CDR3 nucleotides are TGTGCCAGCGCCGGGACTAGCTCCTACGAGCAGTACTTC. Its translation is CASAGTSSYEQYF.

This clonotype was observed a few times. V gene TRBV3-1 combines with J gene TRBJ1-1; D not resolved. This CDR3 has 17 residues. V lost 0 bases, J lost 2 bases, and 16 bases lay in between. Germline lookup yields CDR1 LGHDT and CDR2 YNNKEL (reference sequence). The CDR3 loop reads CASSQDNRGGYNTEAFF. CDR3 nucleotides: TGTGCCAGCAGCCAAGATAATAGAGGAGGGTACAACACTGAAGCTTTCTTT.

This chain connects TRBV10-3 to TRBJ2-3; D is undetermined. Germline V gene data show CDR1 as ENHRY and CDR2 as SYGVKD. Trimming stripped 3 bases from V and 3 bases from J, with 7 bases between. CDR3 length: 13 amino acids. This chain's CDR3 is CAISDPRTDTQYF. The CDR3 DNA reads as TGTGCCATCAGTGATCCCAGGACAGATACGCAGTATTTT.

V usage is TRBV7-9 and J usage is TRBJ1-5; D remains unclear. Per germline, CDR1 SEHNR and CDR2 FQNEAQ (reference sequence). V shed 5 bases and J shed 5 bases, with 10 bases lying between them. The CDR3 spans 13 residues. CDR3 bases: TGTGCCAGCAGCCGTTATGGGGATCAGCCCCAGCATTTT. It translates to CASSRYGDQPQHF.